This TCR beta chain was recovered during a study of T cells in Graves' hyperthyroidism and ophthalmopathy. Trimming removed 8 bases from V and 2 bases from J; junction bases left unmatched: 15. This CDR3 is 18 amino acids long. Researchers took RNA transcripts and amplified the TCR beta CDR3 regions from them. The HTBI set primed first-round TCR CDR3 RT-PCR. TCRdb re-derived calls from the multiplex PCR reads in MiXCR, one entry per CDR3 protein. The sample records around 580,000 distinct CDR3 sequences, 16% being singletons. Diagnosis of hyperthyroidism was new in patients aged 18 to 65, and its duration was under 2 months. Clinical symptoms, serum thyroxine and TRAb, thyroid ultrasound and orbital computed tomography together formed the diagnostic basis.

Sequencing was carried out using blood. The TCR was taken from a woman under 30 with Graves' hyperthyroidism. The rearrangement links TRBV12-3 or TRBV12-4 to TRBJ2-7; 13 bases line up with TRBD2. This CDR3 reads CASSSGANGLAGAYEQYF. CDR3 in DNA: TGTGCCAGCTCATCCGGCGCGAATGGACTAGCGGGAGCCTACGAGCAGTACTTC.